Detailed here is one T cell receptor beta chain. The antigen remains unidentified. The germline V gene has CDR1 LGHNA and CDR2 YNFKEQ. The CDR3 runs to 16 residues. Trimming removed 0 bases from V and 4 bases from J, with 13 bases in between. The data are from a study of PD-1 blockade in classical Hodgkin lymphoma. Points from the study as a whole: Reports described newly diagnosed patients as having lower baseline TCR diversity than healthy donors. Underlying causes for the observed repertoire differences were not defined, possibly disease activity or prior therapy. It was CD4+ TCR diversity, not CD8+, that rose significantly by C4D1. Individuals initiating nivolumab under 1 year after ASCT were excluded.

The method was immunoSEQ multiplex PCR; TCRdb's version includes in-frame clones alone and lacks a portion of them. The table includes tens of thousands of clones, around three quarters detected once. There was relapse after autologous stem cell transplantation in every patient, and there was variation in brentuximab vedotin exposure. The V and J genes are TRBV4-2 and TRBJ1-5; maybe TRBD1 (5 bases). The sequencing here drew on peripheral blood mononuclear cells (PBMCs), taken before the second cycle of nivolumab. The TCR originated in a human donor with classical Hodgkin lymphoma. In DNA, the CDR3 is TGTGCCAGCAGCCAAGAATGGCAGGGTAGTAATCAGCCCCAGCATTTT. Residues: CASSQEWQGSNQPQHF.